Here is one T cell receptor beta chain with its context. This receptor's antigen is unknown. The record originates from a study of T cells expressing NK-cell markers (dated by TCRdb to the early 2020s). Study-level background: Three sorted T-cell subsets (CD3+CD56+NKG2C+, CD3+CD56+NKG2C- and CD3+CD56-NKG2C+) from roughly 8 donors had their TCR beta-chain repertoires profiled. Sequencing of the libraries produced 2 x 150 bp reads on Illumina HiSeq 2000/2500, MiSeq or NextSeq. Of the eight sequenced donors, seven were found to be HCMV-seropositive and one was found to be HCMV-seronegative. The eight sequenced donors were randomly selected healthy volunteers, three men and five women. The research as a whole found: In 5 to 7 donors, the dominant CD3+CD56+NKG2C+ clonotypes were found to rank among the top 10 CD8+ clonotypes and to make up about 1.0-7.0% of CD8+ T cells. Those dominant clonotypes were again the most abundant among CD3+CD56-NKG2C+ cells in a few donors, at roughly 28.3-65%. Whether the expanded NKG2C-expressing T cell clones were specific for HCMV antigens remained unclear.

Sequencing was carried out with an Illumina HiSeq 2000. TCR beta cDNA libraries were prepared using 5'RACE template switching, which introduced a universal primer site and unique molecular identifiers. Synthesis of cDNA was primed from the TCR beta constant segment and was followed by two consecutive PCR amplification steps. The original methods were these. MIGEC was used to demultiplex reads and group the reads by UMI, and MiTCR was used to assemble and quantify clonotypes. Only TCR cDNA sequences supported by at least two reads were kept to exclude erroneous sequences. Downstream repertoire analysis used the tcR package, and clonotypes were matched across fractions by CDR3 nucleotide sequence plus V segment. VDJmatch was used to annotate antigen specificity against VDJdb, with one amino acid substitution in CDR3 permitted. TCRdb reprocessed the reads; each CDR3 protein sequence makes one entry, and DNA is unavailable. The V and J calls here are based on TCRdb, not the publication. The record for this sample contains approximately 420,000 distinct CDR3 sequences. The ten largest clones capture around 10% of the sample.

To determine HCMV serostatus, a commercial ELISA kit was used to detect HCMV-specific IgG in serum. Peripheral blood mononuclear cells were isolated from blood by Ficoll density gradient centrifugation. The CDR3 starts with the cysteine, ends with the phenylalanine, and has 15 residues. No DNA was logged. The germline V gene (reference sequence) supplies CDR1 LNHDA and CDR2 SQIVND. The TCR comes from a woman in her forties or fifties in good health. Donor details come from another sample of the same person, matched by shared clones. Material for sequencing was blood T cells: a sorted CD56 or NKG2C T cell subset, CD4+ or CD8+ T cells, or bulk PBMC T cells (not recorded which). The chain couples TRBV19 to TRBJ1-5; TCRdb reports TRBD1, a call that lacks DNA to check it against. The CDR3 here reads CASSAKQGGGQPQHF.